At least ten counts were recorded for the clone carrying this T cell receptor (beta chain). Germline is not matched at one junction end, which may reflect a read error. The sample comes from a study of glioma-infiltrating T cells. The iRepertoire nested amplicon-rescue multiplex PCR amplified TCR alpha and beta CDR3s from RNA. TCRdb re-called the multiplex PCR reads with MiXCR, one entry per CDR3 protein. Counted here are 150,000 to 200,000 distinct CDR3 sequences, roughly 32% occurring once; the ten biggest clones make up 20% to 25%. This CDR3 has 12 residues. Germline assignment: CDR1 SEHNR and CDR2 FQNEAQ (reference sequence).

V and J are TRBV7-9 and TRBJ2-5, with 7 bases lining up with TRBD2. The receptor was isolated from a human donor with low-grade glioma or glioblastoma, undergoing nonglioma brain surgery, or in good health (not recorded which). The specimen was glioma tissue, nonneoplastic brain tissue, or PBMCs (not recorded which). Here the CDR3 reads CASSLAGETQYF. The DNA of the CDR3 is TGTGCTAGCAGCTTAGCGGGAGAGACCCAGTACTTC.